This TCR beta chain was recorded in a study of response to subunit inactivated influenza vaccine. Germline-derived CDR1 and CDR2 are DFQATT and SNEGSKA (reference sequence). V lost 6 bases, J lost 2 bases, and 10 bases stayed unmatched. The CDR3 has 14 residues. This clonotype came up a few times. TCRdb redid the calling of the RT-PCR reads with MiXCR, one entry per CDR3 protein. The sample holds hundreds of thousands of distinct CDR3 sequences, 18% seen once. This clonotype originated in a man in his forties or fifties who received an inactivated influenza vaccine. V usage is TRBV20-1 and J usage is TRBJ2-7; TRBD1 agrees at 7 bases. The specimen was PBMCs from blood, collected about 5 days after vaccination. CDR3 DNA sequence: TGCAGTGCCGCAACCGGGACAGCGACCTACGAGCAGTACTTC. This sequence encodes CSAATGTATYEQYF.